This paragraph reports one T cell receptor (beta chain). The antigen is unknown. With 2 bases removed from V and 0 bases from J, the gap between germline ends came to 3 bases. The germline CDR1 and CDR2 sequences are MNHEY and SVGAGI. The CDR3 has 13 residues. The data are from a study of cytomegalovirus exposure and HLA in healthy donors. PCR was performed using 60 Vbeta and 13 Jbeta primers. Data came from immunoSEQ multiplex PCR; TCRdb stores just in-frame clones and leaves some out. This table holds 89,000 or so clones, under 85% found once. Broader study findings: The study carried out a later analysis of TCR beta sequences. It associated 15,000 to 20,000 of them with specific HLA alleles at a false discovery rate of 0.05.

The sequence was obtained from a man aged 18 to 30 in good health and CMV-seropositive. The chain carries TRBV6-5 and TRBJ2-3; D is uncertain. Sequenced material: PBMCs. Here the CDR3 DNA reads TGTGCCAGCAGTTACGGCAGCACAGATACGCAGTATTTT. Encoded protein: CASSYGSTDTQYF.